Following are 12 T cell receptor beta chains from one sample sequenced in a study of T-cell reconstitution after alpha-beta-depleted transplantation in children. This sample's TCRbeta library carried unique molecular identifier barcodes. Each CDR3 protein is one row after TCRdb ran MiXCR on the PCR reads. The sample contains around 700,000 distinct CDR3 sequences, over 10% of which appear only once. The material was PBMCs, obtained before TCRalphabeta/CD19-depleted stem cell transplant. The receptor source for this set is a girl aged 2-10 years with congenital amegakaryocytic thrombocytopenia, due to receive a stem cell transplant.

In this sample, this clonotype turned up many times. The rearrangement links TRBV5-5 to TRBJ2-2; D is unresolved. Between the trimmed V and J ends, which lost 1 base and 1 base, there was a span of 17 bases. The CDR3 has 18 residues. Per the germline V gene, CDR1 is SGHKS and CDR2 is YYEKEE (reference sequence). This CDR3 reads CASSLTGRTHWNTGELFF. The CDR3 bases are TGTGCCAGCAGCTTGACCGGTAGGACCCACTGGAACACCGGGGAGCTGTTTTTT. Full variable domain (outside the CDR3, taken from reference TRBV5-5 and TRBJ2-2): DAGVTQSPTHLIKTRGQQVTLRCSPISGHKSVSWYQQVLGQGPQFIFQYYEKEERGRGNFPDRFSARQFPNYSSELNVNALLLGDSALYLCASSLTGRTHWNTGELFFGEGSRLTVL.

This clonotype came up many times. CDR3: CASSSTRGEQFF. DNA of the CDR3: TGCGCCAGCAGCTCTACACGGGGGGAGCAGTTCTTC. The chain links TRBV5-1 to TRBJ2-1; D perhaps matches TRBD2 (6 bases). CDR3 length: 12 amino acids. The germline gives CDR1 SGHRS, CDR2 YFSETQ. V gave up 3 bases and J gave up 10 bases, with 11 bases separating them.

There are many counts of this clonotype. The chain carries TRBV7-6 and TRBJ2-3, with 13 bases identical to TRBD2. CDR3 length equals 18 residues. The germline V gene encodes CDR1 SGHVS and CDR2 FNYEAQ. Unmatched junction bases numbered 9, after V lost 5 bases and J lost 1 base. The chain's CDR3 is CASSPGLAGVWRTDTQYF. DNA of the CDR3: TGTGCCAGCAGCCCTGGACTAGCGGGAGTTTGGCGCACAGATACGCAGTATTTT.

This clonotype occurred a few times. The V call is TRBV6-5, the J call TRBJ2-2; weak D call: TRBD2 (7 bases). The CDR3 consists of 15 residues. The ends were cut back, 2 bases at V and 3 bases at J, with 10 bases in the middle. The V gene's germline CDR1 is MNHEY and CDR2 SVGAGI. In DNA, the CDR3 is TGTGCCAGCAGTTACGGGGGGGGGCACACCGGGGAGCTGTTTTTT. This encodes CASSYGGGHTGELFF.

At least ten counts were recorded for this clonotype. The rearrangement joins TRBV20-1 to TRBJ2-3, with D hard to call. Germline V CDR1 and CDR2: DFQATT, SNEGSKA (reference sequence). Trimming shortened V by 5 bases and J by 1 base, and 10 bases separated the two germline ends. This CDR3 has 13 amino acids. This CDR3 is CSAPRTGTDTQYF. The CDR3 DNA is TGCAGTGCTCCTAGGACCGGCACAGATACGCAGTATTTT.

This clonotype was counted at least ten times. The rearrangement joins TRBV12-3 or TRBV12-4 to TRBJ2-1; D gene uncertain. V lost 8 bases and J lost 6, with 5 bases in between. The CDR3 consists of 10 residues. The CDR3 nucleotides are TGTGCCAGCGAGGTCAATGAGCAGTTCTTC. Translating it yields CASEVNEQFF.

This clonotype was seen ten or more times. The V gene is TRBV27, the J gene TRBJ2-7; maybe TRBD2 (5 bases). The CDR3 runs to 13 residues. Germline assignment: CDR1 MNHEY and CDR2 SMNVEV (reference sequence). V gave up 4 bases and J gave up 0 bases, with 7 bases separating them. CDR3 DNA: TGTGCCAGCAGTTCGGGATCCTCCTACGAGCAGTACTTC. As protein: CASSSGSSYEQYF.

This clonotype was seen at least ten times. The chain uses TRBV5-6 and TRBJ1-6; D is uncertain. Germline lookup yields CDR1 SGHDT and CDR2 YYEEEE. Trimming cost V 0 bases and J 2 bases, with 15 bases left between them. The CDR3 has 18 amino acids. CDR3 amino acids: CASSLDATTRTYNSPLHF. For the CDR3, the DNA is TGTGCCAGCAGCTTGGATGCGACAACTCGGACCTATAATTCACCCCTCCACTTT.

The chain combines TRBV7-8 with TRBJ2-3; D is possibly TRBD2 (6 bases). The CDR3 runs to 16 residues. Between the trimmed V and J ends, which lost 5 bases and 1 base, there was a span of 16 bases. CDR1 and CDR2 from the germline V gene are SGHVS and FQNEAQ. The CDR3 reads CASSKESGLRTDTQYF. CDR3 DNA: TGTGCCAGCAGCAAGGAATCGGGACTGCGCACAGATACGCAGTATTTT.

The sample holds many counts of this clonotype. J is TRBJ1-2 and V is TRBV6-5; 9 bases map to TRBD1. V gave up 2 bases and J gave up 7 bases; unmatched junction bases: 2. CDR1 is MNHEY, CDR2 SVGAGI, per germline. CDR3 length: 13 amino acids. The CDR3 coding sequence is TGTGCCAGCAGTTACCAGGGACAGGGTGGCTACACCTTC. Translated, it gives CASSYQGQGGYTF.

This rearrangement joins TRBV25-1 to TRBJ2-5; weak D call: TRBD2 (6 bases). This CDR3 comprises 12 residues. Trimming left V 10 bases short and J 5 bases short, with 14 bases between. The germline V gene encodes CDR1 MGHDK and CDR2 SYGVNS. CDR3 sequence: CATYGGWETQYF. In DNA, the CDR3 is TGTGCCACCTACGGGGGATGGGAGACCCAGTACTTC.

This clonotype showed up just a few times. The chain joins TRBV28 to TRBJ1-1; D perhaps matches TRBD1 (5 bases). Germline CDR1 is MDHEN and CDR2 is SYDVKM. The V and J ends lost 2 bases and 10 bases respectively, with 14 bases between them. This CDR3 comprises 13 residues. The CDR3 sequence: CASSLPSVGGAFF. For the CDR3, the DNA is TGTGCCAGCAGTTTACCGTCCGTCGGGGGAGCTTTCTTT.